This TCR beta chain came from a study of CXCR3-negative and CXCR3-positive naive CD8 T cells. Study context: A total of 150 million or so TRB reads was generated, with about 1.5 +/- 0.3 million per library. Study results and caveats: For memory CD8+ cells diversity was much lower, but both naive subsets had comparably high diversity. Hydrophobicity was higher for TRB CDR3s found in CXCR3-positive naive cells than in CXCR3-negative naive cells. For naive cells, CXCR3-negative and CXCR3-positive subsets had similar TRBV-TRBJ usage; for memory cells, usage differed.

Libraries of TRB cDNA were made by 5' RACE and carried UMIs. From its re-call of the 5' RACE reads, TCRdb lists each CDR3 protein once, without DNA. The sample has over 150,000 distinct CDR3 sequences. With respect to this clonotype: Its specificity is unknown.

The CDR3 has 15 residues. CDR1 and CDR2 (germline): SGHTS, YDEGEE. The sorting of each CD8+ T cell subset was done in triplicate, at more than 250,000 cells each. This sequence originates from a human donor in good health. Some clones in this sample may be carry-over from other donors' samples. The material sequenced was naive CXCR3+ CD8+ T cells from blood. The subset: CD45RO-CCR7+CD27+CD95- naive CD8+ T cells expressing CXCR3 (TNR3+). This chain uses TRBV5-8 with TRBJ2-1; no DNA is available, so the TRBD1 call from TCRdb remains unchecked. CDR3 in amino acids: CASSLYRTVGNEQFF.